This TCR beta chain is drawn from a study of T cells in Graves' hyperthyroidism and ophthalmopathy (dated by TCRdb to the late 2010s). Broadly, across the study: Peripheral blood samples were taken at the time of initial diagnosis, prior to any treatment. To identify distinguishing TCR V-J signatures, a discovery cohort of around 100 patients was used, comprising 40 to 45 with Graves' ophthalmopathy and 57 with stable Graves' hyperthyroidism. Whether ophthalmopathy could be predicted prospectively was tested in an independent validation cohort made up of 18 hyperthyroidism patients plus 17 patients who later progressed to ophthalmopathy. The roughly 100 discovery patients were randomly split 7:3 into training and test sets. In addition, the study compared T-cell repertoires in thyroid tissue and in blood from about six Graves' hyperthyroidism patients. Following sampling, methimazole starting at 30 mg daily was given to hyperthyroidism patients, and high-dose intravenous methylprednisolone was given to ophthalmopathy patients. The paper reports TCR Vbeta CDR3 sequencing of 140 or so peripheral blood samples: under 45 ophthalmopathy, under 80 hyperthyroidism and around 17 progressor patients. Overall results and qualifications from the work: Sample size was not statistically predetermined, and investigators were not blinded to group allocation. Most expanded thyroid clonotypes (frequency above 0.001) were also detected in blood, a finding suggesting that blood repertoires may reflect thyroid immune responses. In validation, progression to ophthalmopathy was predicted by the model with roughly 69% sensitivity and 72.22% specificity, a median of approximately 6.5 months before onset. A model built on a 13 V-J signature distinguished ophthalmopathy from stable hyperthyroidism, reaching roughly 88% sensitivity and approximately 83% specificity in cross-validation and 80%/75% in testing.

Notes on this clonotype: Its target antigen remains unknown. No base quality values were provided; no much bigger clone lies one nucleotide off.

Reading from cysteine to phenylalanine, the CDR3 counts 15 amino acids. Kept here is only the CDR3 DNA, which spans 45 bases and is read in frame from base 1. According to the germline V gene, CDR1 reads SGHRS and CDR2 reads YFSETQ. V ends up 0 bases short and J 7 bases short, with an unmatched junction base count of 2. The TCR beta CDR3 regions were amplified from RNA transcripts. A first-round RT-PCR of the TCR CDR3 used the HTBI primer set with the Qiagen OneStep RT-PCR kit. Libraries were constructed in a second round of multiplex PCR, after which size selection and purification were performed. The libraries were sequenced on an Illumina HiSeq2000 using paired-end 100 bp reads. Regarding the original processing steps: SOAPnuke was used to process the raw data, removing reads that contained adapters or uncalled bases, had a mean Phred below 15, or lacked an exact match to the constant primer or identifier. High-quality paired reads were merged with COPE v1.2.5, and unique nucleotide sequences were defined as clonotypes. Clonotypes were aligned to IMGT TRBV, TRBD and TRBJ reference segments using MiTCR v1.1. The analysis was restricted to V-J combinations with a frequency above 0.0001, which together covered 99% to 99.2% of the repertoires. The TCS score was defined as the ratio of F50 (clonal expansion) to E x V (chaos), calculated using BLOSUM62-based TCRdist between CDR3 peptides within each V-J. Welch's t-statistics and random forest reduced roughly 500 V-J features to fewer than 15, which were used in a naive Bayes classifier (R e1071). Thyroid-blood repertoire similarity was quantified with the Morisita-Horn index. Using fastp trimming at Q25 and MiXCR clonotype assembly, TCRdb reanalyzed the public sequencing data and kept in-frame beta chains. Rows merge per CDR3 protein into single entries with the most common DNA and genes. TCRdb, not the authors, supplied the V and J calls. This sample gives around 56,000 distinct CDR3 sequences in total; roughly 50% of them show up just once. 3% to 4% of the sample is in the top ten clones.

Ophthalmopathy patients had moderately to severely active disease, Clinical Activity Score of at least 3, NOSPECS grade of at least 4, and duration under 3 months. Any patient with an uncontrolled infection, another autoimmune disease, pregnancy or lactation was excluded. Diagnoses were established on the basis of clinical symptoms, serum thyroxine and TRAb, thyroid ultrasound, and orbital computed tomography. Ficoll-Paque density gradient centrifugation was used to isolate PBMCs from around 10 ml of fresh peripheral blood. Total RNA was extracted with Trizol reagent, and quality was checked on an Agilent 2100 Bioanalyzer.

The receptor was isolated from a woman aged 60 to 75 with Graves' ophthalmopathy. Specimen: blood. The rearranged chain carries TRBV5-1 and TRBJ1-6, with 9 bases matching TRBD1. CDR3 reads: CASSLGTGVNSPLHF. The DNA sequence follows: TGCGCCAGCAGCTTGGGGACAGGGGTGAATTCACCCCTCCACTTT.